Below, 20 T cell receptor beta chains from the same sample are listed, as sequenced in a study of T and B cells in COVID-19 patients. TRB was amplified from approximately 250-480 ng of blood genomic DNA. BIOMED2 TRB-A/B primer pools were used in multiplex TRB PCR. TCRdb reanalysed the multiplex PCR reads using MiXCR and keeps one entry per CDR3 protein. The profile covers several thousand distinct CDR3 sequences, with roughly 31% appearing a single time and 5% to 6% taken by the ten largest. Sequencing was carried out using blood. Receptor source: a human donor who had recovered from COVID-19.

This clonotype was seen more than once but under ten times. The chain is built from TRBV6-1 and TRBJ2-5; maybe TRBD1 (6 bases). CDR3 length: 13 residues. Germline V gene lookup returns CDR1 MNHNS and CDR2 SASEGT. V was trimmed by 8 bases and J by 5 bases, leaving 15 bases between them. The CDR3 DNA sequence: TGTGCCAGCTCGGGACACGTAGGGGAGACCCAGTACTTC. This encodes CASSGHVGETQYF.

This CDR3 reads CASSQDPYFGQESRGELFF. The CDR3 nucleotides are TGTGCCAGCAGCCAAGATCCCTATTTCGGACAGGAAAGCCGGGGGGAGCTGTTTTTT. The V and J genes are TRBV14 and TRBJ2-2, with 7 bases fitting TRBD1. V trimming: 0 bases; J trimming: 8 bases; junction bases outside the gene matches: 18. The V gene's germline CDR1 is SGHDN and CDR2 FVKESK. The CDR3 spans 19 residues.

The DNA of the CDR3 is TGTGCCAGTAGGACGCAGGGACAGGGGGCCAATGAGCAGTTCTTC. Its translation: CASRTQGQGANEQFF. The chain recombines TRBV19 with TRBJ2-1, with TRBD1 identical over 12 bases. Germline-derived CDR1 and CDR2 are LNHDA and SQIVND (reference sequence). The CDR3 extends over 15 amino acids. J was trimmed by 6 bases and V by 6 bases; bases with no gene match: 6. The variable domain in full, with the rest retrieved from reference TRBV19 and TRBJ2-1, is DGGITQSPKYLFRKEGQNVTLSCEQNLNHDAMYWYRQDPGQGLRLIYYSQIVNDFQKGDIAEGYSVSREKKESFPLTVTSAQKNPTAFYLCASRTQGQGANEQFFGPGTRLTVL.

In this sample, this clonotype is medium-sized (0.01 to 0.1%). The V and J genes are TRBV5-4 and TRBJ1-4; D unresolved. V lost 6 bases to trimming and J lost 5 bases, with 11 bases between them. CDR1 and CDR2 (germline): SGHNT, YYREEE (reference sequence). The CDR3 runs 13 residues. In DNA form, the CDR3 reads TGTGCCAGCAACCTTTATGGGAATGAAAAACTGTTTTTT. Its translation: CASNLYGNEKLFF. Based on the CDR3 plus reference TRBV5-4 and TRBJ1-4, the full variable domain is ETGVTQSPTHLIKTRGQQVTLRCSSQSGHNTVSWYQQALGQGPQFIFQYYREEENGRGNFPPRFSGLQFPNYSSELNVNALELDDSALYLCASNLYGNEKLFFGSGTQLSVL.

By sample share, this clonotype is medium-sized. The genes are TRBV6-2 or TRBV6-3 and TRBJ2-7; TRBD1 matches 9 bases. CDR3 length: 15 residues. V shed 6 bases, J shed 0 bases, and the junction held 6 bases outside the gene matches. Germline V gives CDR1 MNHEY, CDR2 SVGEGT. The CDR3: CASSVDRGSSYEQYF. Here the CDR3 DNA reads TGTGCCAGCAGCGTAGACAGGGGGAGCTCCTACGAGCAGTACTTC.

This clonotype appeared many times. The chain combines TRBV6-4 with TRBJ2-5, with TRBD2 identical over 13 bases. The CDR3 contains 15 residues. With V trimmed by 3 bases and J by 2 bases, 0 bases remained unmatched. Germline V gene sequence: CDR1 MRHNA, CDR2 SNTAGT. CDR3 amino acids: CASSETSGGQETQYF. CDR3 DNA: TGTGCCAGCAGTGAGACTAGCGGGGGGCAAGAGACCCAGTACTTC.

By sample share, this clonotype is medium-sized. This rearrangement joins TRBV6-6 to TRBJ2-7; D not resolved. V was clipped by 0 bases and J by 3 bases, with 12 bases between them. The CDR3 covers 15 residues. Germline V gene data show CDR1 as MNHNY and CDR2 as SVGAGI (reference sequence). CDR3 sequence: CASSYSPGKGYEQYF. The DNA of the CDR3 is TGTGCCAGCAGTTACTCTCCGGGCAAGGGCTACGAGCAGTACTTC.

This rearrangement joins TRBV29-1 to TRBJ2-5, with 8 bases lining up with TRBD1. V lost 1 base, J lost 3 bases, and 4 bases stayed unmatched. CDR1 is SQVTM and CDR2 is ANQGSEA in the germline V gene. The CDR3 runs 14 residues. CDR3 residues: CSVEGRQGKETQYF. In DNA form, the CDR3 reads TGCAGCGTTGAAGGACGACAGGGGAAAGAGACCCAGTACTTC.

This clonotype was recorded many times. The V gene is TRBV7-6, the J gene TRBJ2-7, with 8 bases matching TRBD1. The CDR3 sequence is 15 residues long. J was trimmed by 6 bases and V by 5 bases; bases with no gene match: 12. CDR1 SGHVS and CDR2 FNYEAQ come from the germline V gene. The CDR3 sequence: CASSPQGGFLGEQYV. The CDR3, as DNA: TGTGCCAGCAGCCCACAGGGGGGATTTTTGGGCGAGCAGTACGTC.

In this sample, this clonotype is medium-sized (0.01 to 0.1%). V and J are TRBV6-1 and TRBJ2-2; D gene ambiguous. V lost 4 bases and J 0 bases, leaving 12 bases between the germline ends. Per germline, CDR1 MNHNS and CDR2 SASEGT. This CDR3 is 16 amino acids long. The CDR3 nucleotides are TGTGCCAGCAGTGGGGGATTGTGGACGAACACCGGGGAGCTGTTTTTT. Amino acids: CASSGGLWTNTGELFF.

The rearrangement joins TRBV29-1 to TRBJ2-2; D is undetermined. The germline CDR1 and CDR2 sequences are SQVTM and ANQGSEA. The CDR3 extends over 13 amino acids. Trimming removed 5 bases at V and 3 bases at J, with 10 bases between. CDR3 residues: CSVRLRDTGELFF. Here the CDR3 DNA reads TGCAGCGTTCGACTCCGGGACACCGGGGAGCTGTTTTTT.

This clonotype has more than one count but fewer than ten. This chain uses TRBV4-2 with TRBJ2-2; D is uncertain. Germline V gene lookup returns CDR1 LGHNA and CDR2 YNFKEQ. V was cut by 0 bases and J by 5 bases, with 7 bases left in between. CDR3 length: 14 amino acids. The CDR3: CASSQDAKTGELFF. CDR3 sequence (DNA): TGTGCCAGCAGCCAAGACGCCAAGACCGGGGAGCTGTTTTTT.

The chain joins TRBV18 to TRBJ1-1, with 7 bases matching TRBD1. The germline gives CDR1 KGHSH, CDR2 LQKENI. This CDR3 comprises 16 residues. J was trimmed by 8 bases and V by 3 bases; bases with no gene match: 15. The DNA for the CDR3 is TGTGCCAGCTCACCCACTTCCGGGACAGTCCACAGAGAAGCTTTCTTT. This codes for CASSPTSGTVHREAFF.

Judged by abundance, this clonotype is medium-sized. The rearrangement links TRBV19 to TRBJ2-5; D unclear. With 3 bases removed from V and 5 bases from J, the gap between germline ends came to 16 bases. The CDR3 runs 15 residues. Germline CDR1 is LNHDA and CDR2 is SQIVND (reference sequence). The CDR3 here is CASSILSGQVETQYF. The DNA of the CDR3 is TGTGCCAGTAGTATTTTGTCAGGTCAAGTGGAGACCCAGTACTTC.

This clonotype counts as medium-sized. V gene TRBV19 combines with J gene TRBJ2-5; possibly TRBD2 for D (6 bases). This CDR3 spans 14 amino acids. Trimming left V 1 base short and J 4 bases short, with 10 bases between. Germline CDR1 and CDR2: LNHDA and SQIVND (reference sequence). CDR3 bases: TGTGCCAGTAGTATAGGACTAGGATCAGAGACCCAGTACTTC. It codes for CASSIGLGSETQYF.

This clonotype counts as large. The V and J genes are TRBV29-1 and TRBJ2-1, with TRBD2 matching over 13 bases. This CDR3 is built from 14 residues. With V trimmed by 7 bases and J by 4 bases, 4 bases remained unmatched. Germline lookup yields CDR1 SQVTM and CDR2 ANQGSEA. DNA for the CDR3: TGCAGCGCCGGACTAGCGGGGGATTACAATGAGCAGTTCTTC. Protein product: CSAGLAGDYNEQFF.

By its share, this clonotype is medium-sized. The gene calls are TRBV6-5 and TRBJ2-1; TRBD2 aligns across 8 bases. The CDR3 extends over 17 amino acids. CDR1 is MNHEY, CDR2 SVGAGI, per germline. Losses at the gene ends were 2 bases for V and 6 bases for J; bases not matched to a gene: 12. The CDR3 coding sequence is TGTGCCAGCAGTTACCCAAAAAACGGGGGGGCCGGCAATGAGCAGTTCTTC. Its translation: CASSYPKNGGAGNEQFF.

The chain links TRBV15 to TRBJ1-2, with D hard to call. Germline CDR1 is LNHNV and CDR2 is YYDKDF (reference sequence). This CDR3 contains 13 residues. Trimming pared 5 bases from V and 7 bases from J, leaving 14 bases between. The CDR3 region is CATSGVVYAGYTF. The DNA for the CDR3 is TGTGCCACCAGCGGAGTTGTGTATGCTGGCTACACCTTC.

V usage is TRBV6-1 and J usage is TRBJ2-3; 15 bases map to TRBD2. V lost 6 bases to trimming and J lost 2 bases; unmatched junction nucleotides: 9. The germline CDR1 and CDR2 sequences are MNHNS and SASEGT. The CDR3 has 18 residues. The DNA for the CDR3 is TGTGCCAGCAGACTCTGGGGGACTAGCGGGGGGAACACAGATACGCAGTATTTT. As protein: CASRLWGTSGGNTDTQYF.

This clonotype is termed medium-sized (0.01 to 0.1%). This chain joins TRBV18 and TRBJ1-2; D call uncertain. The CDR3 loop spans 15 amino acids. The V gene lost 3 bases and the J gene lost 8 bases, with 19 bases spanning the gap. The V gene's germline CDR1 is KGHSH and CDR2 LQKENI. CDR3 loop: CASSPFTEASGGYTF. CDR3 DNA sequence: TGTGCCAGCTCACCGTTTACCGAAGCCAGCGGGGGCTACACCTTC.